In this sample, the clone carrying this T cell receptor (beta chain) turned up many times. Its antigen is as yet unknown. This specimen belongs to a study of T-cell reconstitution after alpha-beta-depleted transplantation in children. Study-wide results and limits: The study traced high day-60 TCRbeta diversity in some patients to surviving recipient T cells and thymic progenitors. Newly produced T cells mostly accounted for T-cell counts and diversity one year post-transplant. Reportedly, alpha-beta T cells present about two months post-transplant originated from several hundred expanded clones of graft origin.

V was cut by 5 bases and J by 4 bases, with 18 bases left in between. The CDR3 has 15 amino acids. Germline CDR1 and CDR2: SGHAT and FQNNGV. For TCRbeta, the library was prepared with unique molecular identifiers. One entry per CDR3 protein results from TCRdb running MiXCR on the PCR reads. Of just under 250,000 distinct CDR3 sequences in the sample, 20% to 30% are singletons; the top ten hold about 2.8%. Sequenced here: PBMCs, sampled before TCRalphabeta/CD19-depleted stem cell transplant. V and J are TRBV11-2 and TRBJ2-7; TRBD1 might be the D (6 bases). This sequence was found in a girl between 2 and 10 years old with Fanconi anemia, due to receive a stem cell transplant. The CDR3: CASSQGTRLGYEQYF. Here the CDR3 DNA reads TGTGCCAGCAGCCAAGGGACACGCCTCGGGTACGAGCAGTACTTC. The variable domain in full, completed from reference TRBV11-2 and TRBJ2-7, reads EAGVAQSPRYKIIEKRQSVAFWCNPISGHATLYWYQQILGQGPKLLIQFQNNGVVDDSQLPKDRFSAERLKGVDSTLKIQPAKLEDSAVYLCASSQGTRLGYEQYFGPGTRLTVT.